The next 2 T cell receptor beta chains were all read from a single sample in a study of vaccination and CD4 T cells after COVID-19. For these receptors, no antigen is known. Once obtained from cultured CD4+ T cells, the DNA was sequenced using the Oncomine TCR Beta short-read assay. TCRdb fed the PCR reads into MiXCR, producing one record per CDR3 protein. The sample contains approximately 12,000 distinct CDR3 sequences, around 20% of which appear only once. Treatment reported: approximately 9-day PBMC culture with coronavirus spike peptide pools or control peptides (ViraFEST assay). Material: CD4+ T cells from blood, cultured in vitro, obtained before SARS-CoV-2 vaccination. The receptor source for this set is a human donor who received a COVID-19 vaccine.

This chain uses TRBV20-1 with TRBJ2-5, with TRBD2 matching over 7 bases. The length of the CDR3 is 13 residues. The trim removed 1 base at V and 5 bases at J, leaving 4 bases unmatched. Germline values: CDR1 DFQATT, CDR2 SNEGSKA (reference sequence). The CDR3 DNA reads TGCAGTGCTAGAGTCGCGGGGGTGGAGACCCAGTACTTC. Translation gives CSARVAGVETQYF.

The CDR3 spells CASSPTGASGNTIYF. The CDR3 coding sequence is TGTGCCAGCAGCCCGACAGGGGCCTCTGGAAACACCATATATTTT. The gene calls are TRBV7-9 and TRBJ1-3; 8 positions match TRBD1. J gave up 0 bases and V 5 bases, and 3 bases lay outside the gene matches. This CDR3 contains 15 residues. The germline gives CDR1 SEHNR, CDR2 FQNEAQ (reference sequence).